A single sample gave rise to the 14 T cell receptor beta chains below, sequenced in a study of CD8+ T cells in alopecia areata. RNA, once extracted, was reverse transcribed into cDNA for use as the sequencing template. The protocol was immunoSEQ multiplex PCR, while the TCRdb copy is restricted to in-frame clones and leaves out a portion. The table records around 200,000 clones, over 60% of them present only once. Treatment given: oral pan-JAK inhibitor, 5-10 mg twice daily. This specimen consisted of CD4+ T cells sorted from blood, obtained at week 4, from a patient treated with tofacitinib. The origin of the receptors is a human donor with alopecia areata.

The chain recombines TRBV20-1 with TRBJ2-5; D remains ambiguous. The V end lost 5 bases, the J end lost 5 bases, and 6 bases lay between the germline ends. This CDR3 has 10 residues. Per germline, CDR1 DFQATT and CDR2 SNEGSKA (reference sequence). The CDR3 region has the DNA TGCAGTGCTGGCCCCGAGACCCAGTACTTC. This sequence encodes CSAGPETQYF.

This sequence joins TRBV6-5 and TRBJ2-1, with D possibly being TRBD1 (6 bases). Trimming pared 5 bases from V and 5 bases from J, leaving 16 bases between. The CDR3 is 15 amino acids. CDR1 and CDR2 from the germline V gene are MNHEY and SVGAGI. CDR3 in amino acids: CASSTYRVEDNEQFF. The DNA for the CDR3 is TGTGCCAGCAGTACCTACAGGGTTGAAGACAATGAGCAGTTCTTC.

The chain couples TRBV9 to TRBJ2-1, with 10 bases that match TRBD2. The CDR3 sequence is 17 residues long. Germline CDR1 reads SGDLS; CDR2 reads YYNGEE. V dropped 0 bases and J dropped 2; count of bases not matched to a gene: 5. This CDR3 is CASSVVGSGGTYNEQFF. DNA for the CDR3: TGTGCCAGCAGCGTAGTCGGTAGCGGGGGGACCTACAATGAGCAGTTCTTC.

The chain recombines TRBV6-6 with TRBJ2-5; D is undetermined. V lost 5 bases and J 5 bases, leaving 6 bases between the germline ends. This CDR3 has 11 residues. Germline values: CDR1 MNHNY, CDR2 SVGAGI (reference sequence). CDR3 loop: CASSHEETQYF. CDR3 nucleotides: TGTGCCAGCAGTCATGAGGAGACCCAGTACTTC.

This chain links TRBV5-1 with TRBJ1-2, with D maybe TRBD1 (6 bases). The CDR3 has 17 residues. Germline CDR1 and CDR2: SGHRS and YFSETQ. V was shortened by 4 bases and J by 0 bases, with 19 bases between the two germline ends. As DNA, the CDR3 is TGCGCCAGCAGCCCATACGGACAGCCCTATTCTAACTATGGCTACACCTTC. Its protein is CASSPYGQPYSNYGYTF.

This sequence joins TRBV11-2 and TRBJ2-1; D is ambiguous. CDR1 SGHAT and CDR2 FQNNGV come from the germline V gene. Trimming left V 3 bases short and J 3 bases short, with 3 bases between. The CDR3 loop spans 12 amino acids. The CDR3 protein is CASSFDYNEQFF. As DNA, the CDR3 is TGTGCCAGCAGCTTCGACTACAATGAGCAGTTCTTC. Using reference TRBV11-2 and TRBJ2-1 for the parts outside the CDR3, the full variable domain is EAGVAQSPRYKIIEKRQSVAFWCNPISGHATLYWYQQILGQGPKLLIQFQNNGVVDDSQLPKDRFSAERLKGVDSTLKIQPAKLEDSAVYLCASSFDYNEQFFGPGTRLTVL.

Here the CDR3 reads CASKLARTDTQYF. The CDR3, as DNA: TGTGCCAGCAAACTAGCGCGCACAGATACGCAGTATTTT. The chain has TRBV2 and TRBJ2-3, with 7 bases fitting TRBD2. After removal of 7 bases from V and 1 base from J, the junction contained 2 bases not matched to a gene. The CDR3 length is 13 residues. CDR1 and CDR2 from the germline V gene are SNHLY and FYNNEI.

This rearrangement joins TRBV6-1 to TRBJ2-1, with D perhaps given as TRBD1 or TRBD2 (5 bases each). The V gene lost 7 bases and the J gene lost 5 bases, with 12 bases spanning the gap. Germline V gene lookup returns CDR1 MNHNS and CDR2 SASEGT. The CDR3 is 13 amino acids. CDR3 protein: CASTWWGNNEQFF. CDR3 nucleotide sequence: TGTGCCAGCACCTGGTGGGGGAACAATGAGCAGTTCTTC.

This clone has a handful of counts. This chain links TRBV25-1 with TRBJ1-2; a possible D gene is TRBD1 (6 bases). The CDR3 has 13 amino acids. From germline, CDR1 is MGHDK and CDR2 SYGVNS. Trimming took off 5 bases at V and 2 bases at J, with 9 bases between the two ends. CDR3 sequence: CASSKGGNYGYTF. CDR3 nucleotide sequence: TGTGCCAGCAGTAAGGGGGGGAACTATGGCTACACCTTC.

This clone was seen more than once but under ten times. V and J are TRBV5-1 and TRBJ2-2; perhaps TRBD1 as D (6 bases). Trimming cost V 0 bases and J 3 bases, with 12 bases left between them. The CDR3 length is 16 residues. The germline gives CDR1 SGHRS, CDR2 YFSETQ. The CDR3, as DNA: TGCGCCAGCAGCTTGGCGGACAGCCTTTACACCGGGGAGCTGTTTTTT. It encodes CASSLADSLYTGELFF.

This chain joins TRBV4-1 and TRBJ1-4; D unresolved. Germline V gives CDR1 MGHRA, CDR2 YSYEKL. There are 15 residues in the CDR3. V lost 0 bases, J lost 3 bases, and 8 bases lay in between. The CDR3, as DNA: TGCGCCAGCAGCCAAGATACAGCATCTAATGAAAAACTGTTTTTT. Translated: CASSQDTASNEKLFF.

The rearrangement joins TRBV2 to TRBJ2-1; 10 bases are a match to TRBD2. Germline lookup yields CDR1 SNHLY and CDR2 FYNNEI. The CDR3 has 15 amino acids. V shed 7 bases and J 2 bases; nucleotides not matched to a gene: 5. In nucleotides, the CDR3 is TGTGCCAGCAACAGAGCGGGGGGGACCTACAATGAGCAGTTCTTC. Its protein is CASNRAGGTYNEQFF. Full variable domain (outside the CDR3, taken from reference TRBV2 and TRBJ2-1): EPEVTQTPSHQVTQMGQEVILRCVPISNHLYFYWYRQILGQKVEFLVSFYNNEISEKSEIFDDQFSVERPDGSNFTLKIRSTKLEDSAMYFCASNRAGGTYNEQFFGPGTRLTVL.

This chain joins TRBV29-1 and TRBJ2-5, with 8 bases identical to TRBD1. V gave up 4 bases and J gave up 5 bases; unmatched junction bases: 9. Germline V lookup: CDR1 SQVTM, CDR2 ANQGSEA. This CDR3 spans 14 amino acids. CDR3: CSVGRTGSVETQYF. Written as DNA, the CDR3 is TGCAGCGTTGGCAGGACAGGGAGTGTTGAGACCCAGTACTTC.

This clone was seen once. The rearrangement uses TRBV23-1 and TRBJ1-1, with 8 nucleotides matching TRBD1. TRBV23-1 is an ORF; its function is uncertain. The CDR3 contains 20 residues. Germline trimming cut 6 bases from V and 1 base from J; bases unmatched to any gene: 22. This chain's CDR3 is CASSPRTGPPKKTQNTEAFF. DNA of the CDR3: TGCGCCAGCAGCCCGAGGACAGGGCCACCTAAAAAAACACAGAACACTGAAGCTTTCTTT.